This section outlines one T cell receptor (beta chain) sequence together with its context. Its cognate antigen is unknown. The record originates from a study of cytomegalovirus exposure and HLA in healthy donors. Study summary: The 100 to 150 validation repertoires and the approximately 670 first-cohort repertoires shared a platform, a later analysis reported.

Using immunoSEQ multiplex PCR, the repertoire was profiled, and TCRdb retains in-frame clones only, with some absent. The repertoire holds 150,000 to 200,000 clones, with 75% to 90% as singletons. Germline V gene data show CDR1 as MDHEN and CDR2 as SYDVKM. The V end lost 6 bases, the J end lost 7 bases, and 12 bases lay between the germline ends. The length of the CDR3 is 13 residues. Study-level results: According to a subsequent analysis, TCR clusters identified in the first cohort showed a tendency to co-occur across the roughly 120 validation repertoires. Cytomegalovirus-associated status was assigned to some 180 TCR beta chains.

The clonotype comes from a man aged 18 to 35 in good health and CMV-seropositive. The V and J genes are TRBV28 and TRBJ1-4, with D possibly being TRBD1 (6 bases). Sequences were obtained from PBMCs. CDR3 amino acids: CASSGTRAEKLFF. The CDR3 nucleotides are TGTGCCAGCAGCGGGACAAGAGCTGAAAAACTGTTTTTT. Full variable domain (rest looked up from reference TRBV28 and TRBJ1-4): DVKVTQSSRYLVKRTGEKVFLECVQDMDHENMFWYRQDPGLGLRLIYFSYDVKMKEKGDIPEGYSVSREKKERFSLILESASTNQTSMYLCASSGTRAEKLFFGSGTQLSVL.